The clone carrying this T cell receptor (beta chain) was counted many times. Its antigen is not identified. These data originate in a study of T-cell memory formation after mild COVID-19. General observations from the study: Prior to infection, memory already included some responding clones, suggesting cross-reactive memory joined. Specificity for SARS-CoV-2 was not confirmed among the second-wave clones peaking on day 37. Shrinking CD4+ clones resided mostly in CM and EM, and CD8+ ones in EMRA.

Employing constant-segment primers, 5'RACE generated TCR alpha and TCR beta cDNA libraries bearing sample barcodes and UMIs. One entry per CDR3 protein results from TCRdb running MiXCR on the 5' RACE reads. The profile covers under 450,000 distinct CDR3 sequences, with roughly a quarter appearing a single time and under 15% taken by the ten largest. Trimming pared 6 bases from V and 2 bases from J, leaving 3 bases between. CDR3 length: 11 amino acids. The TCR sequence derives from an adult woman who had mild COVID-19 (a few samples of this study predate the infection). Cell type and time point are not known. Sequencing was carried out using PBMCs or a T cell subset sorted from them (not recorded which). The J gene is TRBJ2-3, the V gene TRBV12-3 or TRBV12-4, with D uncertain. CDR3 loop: CASRYTDTQYF. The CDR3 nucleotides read TGTGCCAGCAGATACACAGATACGCAGTATTTT.